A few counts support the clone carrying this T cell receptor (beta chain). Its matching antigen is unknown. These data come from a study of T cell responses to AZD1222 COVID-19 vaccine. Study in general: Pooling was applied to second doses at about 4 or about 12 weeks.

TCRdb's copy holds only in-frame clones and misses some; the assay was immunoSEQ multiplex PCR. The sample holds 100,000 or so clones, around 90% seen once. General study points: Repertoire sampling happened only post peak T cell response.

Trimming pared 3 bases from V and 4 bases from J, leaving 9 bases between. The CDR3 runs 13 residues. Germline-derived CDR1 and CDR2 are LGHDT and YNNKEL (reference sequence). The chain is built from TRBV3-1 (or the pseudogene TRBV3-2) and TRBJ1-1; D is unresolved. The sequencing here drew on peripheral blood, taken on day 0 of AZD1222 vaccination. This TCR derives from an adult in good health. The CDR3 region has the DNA TGTGCCAGCAGCCACCTTTGGGCCACTGAAGCTTTCTTT. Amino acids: CASSHLWATEAFF.